The 30 T cell receptor beta chains below were found in one sample sequenced in a study of regulatory T cells in long-lasting Graves disease (dated by TCRdb to 2020 to 2023). The time point label corresponds to: newly diagnosed GD, antithyroid drugs for less than 3 months. For both TCR sequencing and RNA sequencing, RNA was extracted from PBMCs using TRIzol. Preparation of the library involved multiplex PCR. The run used an Illumina HiSeq 4000. iRepertoire HTBI primers and Arm-PCR amplification of CDR3 regions were used to construct TCR beta libraries. TCRdb reworked the public reads: Q25 trimming with fastp, MiXCR clone assembly, productive beta chains retained. Every CDR3 protein is listed once, alongside the most common genes and DNA of its rows. Counted in this sample were 350,000 to 450,000 distinct CDR3 sequences; approximately 15% of them appeared once. The ten largest clones represent over 7% of the sample.

These data were also reused for a study on T cells in Graves' hyperthyroidism and ophthalmopathy.

Source: peripheral blood mononuclear cells (PBMCs), taken at new diagnosis, from a patient treated with antithyroid drugs. Receptor source: a woman between 35 and 50 years old with Graves disease. Donor details come from another sample of the same person, matched by shared clones.

This clonotype has just a few counts. CDR3 DNA sequence: TGTGCCAGCAGCCCCCAGGACGGTCAATCGAACACTGAAGCTTTCTTT. Protein product: CASSPQDGQSNTEAFF. The V and J genes are TRBV7-9 and TRBJ1-1; D is ambiguous. This CDR3 comprises 16 residues. V lost 5 bases to trimming and J lost 1 base, with 17 bases between them. Looked up from germline, CDR1 is SEHNR and CDR2 is FQNEAQ (reference sequence).

This clonotype was detected many times. CDR3 loop: CASSESHFTGELFF. CDR3 nucleotide sequence: TGTGCCAGCAGTGAAAGTCACTTCACCGGGGAGCTGTTTTTT. The chain uses TRBV2 and TRBJ2-2; no definite D call. Germline assignment: CDR1 SNHLY and CDR2 FYNNEI. The CDR3 spans 14 residues. V lost 2 bases and J lost 4, with 8 bases in between.

The CDR3 nucleotides read TGTGCCAGCAGTTTAAATTCCGACGCGGCCCAGTACTTC. Protein sequence: CASSLNSDAAQYF. J is TRBJ2-5 and V is TRBV12-3 or TRBV12-4; D remains ambiguous. Trimming cost V 2 bases and J 9 bases, with 13 bases left between them. The CDR3 sequence is 13 residues long.

Ten or more counts support this clonotype. CDR3 amino acids: CASSWGEMTGLSYEQYF. Written as DNA, the CDR3 is TGTGCCAGCAGCTGGGGCGAGATGACAGGCCTGAGCTACGAGCAGTACTTC. This chain joins TRBV7-9 and TRBJ2-7, with D maybe TRBD1 (6 bases). Trimming left V 4 bases short and J 3 bases short, with 22 bases between. CDR1 and CDR2 (germline): SEHNR, FQNEAQ (reference sequence). The CDR3 covers 17 residues.

The rearrangement links TRBV7-9 to TRBJ2-2; TRBD1 matches 8 bases. Germline V gene data show CDR1 as SEHNR and CDR2 as FQNEAQ (reference sequence). V lost 5 bases, J lost 6 bases, and 8 bases stayed unmatched. The CDR3 sequence is 15 residues long. CDR3 sequence reads: CASSQQGAGSGELFF. In nucleotides, the CDR3 is TGTGCCAGCAGCCAGCAGGGGGCCGGTTCCGGGGAGCTGTTTTTT. Using reference TRBV7-9 and TRBJ2-2 for the parts outside the CDR3, the full variable domain is DTGVSQNPRHKITKRGQNVTFRCDPISEHNRLYWYRQTLGQGPEFLTYFQNEAQLEKSRLLSDRFSAERPKGSFSTLEIQRTEQGDSAMYLCASSQQGAGSGELFFGEGSRLTVL.

This clonotype was picked up a small number of times. The V gene is TRBV6-5, the J gene TRBJ1-2; no reliable D call. This CDR3 has 14 amino acids. CDR1 and CDR2 (germline): MNHEY, SVGAGI. V was clipped by 0 bases and J by 4 bases, with 9 bases between them. The CDR3: CASSYSAPGYGYTF. The CDR3 nucleotides read TGTGCCAGCAGTTACTCTGCGCCAGGCTATGGCTACACCTTC.

Many counts were recorded for this clonotype. The chain is built from TRBV6-1 and TRBJ2-7; the match to TRBD2 covers 8 bases. Germline lookup yields CDR1 MNHNS and CDR2 SASEGT. The CDR3 consists of 16 residues. Trimming took 2 bases from V and 2 from J; bases not matched to a gene: 8. The CDR3 DNA reads TGTGCCAGCAGTGAATCGGGGGCGGGAGGAACCTACGAGCAGTACTTC. Residues: CASSESGAGGTYEQYF.

This clonotype was observed a few times. The CDR3 loop reads CASTRGGQGTHEQYF. CDR3 nucleotides: TGTGCCAGCACCCGAGGGGGACAGGGTACCCACGAGCAGTACTTC. The chain uses TRBV28 and TRBJ2-7; 9 bases map to TRBD1. The CDR3 is 15 amino acids. Germline loops: CDR1 MDHEN, CDR2 SYDVKM. Trimming at V came to 7 bases and at J to 5 bases, leaving 12 bases not matched to a gene.

This clonotype has ten or more counts. The chain uses TRBV13 and TRBJ2-5; the D gene is possibly TRBD2 (6 bases). The CDR3 is 13 amino acids. V was trimmed by 5 bases and J by 4 bases, leaving 11 bases between them. CDR1 is PRHDT, CDR2 FYEKMQ, per germline (reference sequence). The CDR3: CASSLRGSETQYF. For the CDR3, the DNA is TGTGCCAGCAGCCTCCGGGGGTCAGAGACCCAGTACTTC.

In its sample, this clonotype was seen a few times. The gene calls are TRBV29-1 and TRBJ2-2, with 8 nucleotides matching TRBD2. The length of the CDR3 is 14 residues. The V segment lost 4 bases and the J segment 3 bases; nucleotides outside the gene matches: 4. In germline, CDR1 is SQVTM, CDR2 ANQGSEA. Here the CDR3 reads CSVGGLVDTGELFF. The CDR3 region has the DNA TGCAGCGTTGGGGGACTAGTAGACACCGGGGAGCTGTTTTTT.

V gene TRBV28 combines with J gene TRBJ1-2; D not resolved. Per the germline V gene, CDR1 is MDHEN and CDR2 is SYDVKM. V lost 3 bases and J 5 bases, leaving 10 bases between the germline ends. The CDR3 is 13 amino acids. The CDR3 is CASSFSRVYGYTF. For the CDR3, the DNA is TGTGCCAGCAGTTTTTCAAGGGTATATGGCTACACCTTC.

At least ten counts were recorded for this clonotype. The V call is TRBV6-1, the J call TRBJ2-7, with a weak D call TRBD2 (6 bases). The germline gives CDR1 MNHNS, CDR2 SASEGT. Trimming shortened V by 2 bases and J by 0 bases, and 8 bases separated the two germline ends. CDR3 length equals 14 residues. As DNA, the CDR3 is TGTGCCAGCAGTGAACTCGGGGGCTCCTACGAGCAGTACTTC. This translates into CASSELGGSYEQYF.

The chain joins TRBV7-6 to TRBJ2-7; weak D call: TRBD1 (5 bases). V dropped 1 base and J dropped 6 bases, with 13 bases sitting between them. Per the germline V gene, CDR1 is SGHVS and CDR2 is FNYEAQ. The CDR3 contains 14 residues. For the CDR3, the DNA is TGTGCCAGCAGCTTAGGGGGCGCGGCGACCGAGCAGTACTTC. Translation gives CASSLGGAATEQYF. Full variable domain (outside the CDR3, taken from reference TRBV7-6 and TRBJ2-7): GAGVSQSPRYKVTKRGQDVALRCDPISGHVSLYWYRQALGQGPEFLTYFNYEAQQDKSGLPNDRFSAERPEGSISTLTIQRTEQRDSAMYRCASSLGGAATEQYFGPGTRLTVT.

This clonotype appeared many times. V usage is TRBV6-1 and J usage is TRBJ2-4, with 8 bases that match TRBD1. Germline V gene data show CDR1 as MNHNS and CDR2 as SASEGT. CDR3 size: 14 residues. Trimming cost V 6 bases and J 8 bases; bases outside gene matches: 9. The DNA of the CDR3 is TGTGCCAGCAGGAATTTGGACAGGGTTGACATTCAGTACTTC. Translated, it gives CASRNLDRVDIQYF.

This clonotype was detected many times. This chain links TRBV28 with TRBJ1-4; TRBD1 aligns across 9 bases. V lost 8 bases and J lost 5; bases outside the gene matches: 0. Germline V gene sequence: CDR1 MDHEN, CDR2 SYDVKM. The CDR3 extends over 12 amino acids. CDR3 amino acids: CASGQGNEKLFF. CDR3 nucleotides: TGTGCCAGCGGACAGGGGAATGAAAAACTGTTTTTT.

This clonotype was observed a few times. V is TRBV28 and J is TRBJ1-4, with unresolved D. Germline lookup yields CDR1 MDHEN and CDR2 SYDVKM. This CDR3 is built from 14 residues. Trimming shortened V by 7 bases and J by 7 bases, and 16 bases separated the two germline ends. Written as DNA, the CDR3 is TGTGCCAGCACCTTCGTCCACGCCCTTGAAAAACTGTTTTTT. It is translated as CASTFVHALEKLFF. Full variable domain (missing parts from reference TRBV28 and TRBJ1-4): DVKVTQSSRYLVKRTGEKVFLECVQDMDHENMFWYRQDPGLGLRLIYFSYDVKMKEKGDIPEGYSVSREKKERFSLILESASTNQTSMYLCASTFVHALEKLFFGSGTQLSVL.

In this sample, this clonotype turned up many times. V usage is TRBV11-1 and J usage is TRBJ1-1; D gene unclear. The germline gives CDR1 SGHAT, CDR2 FQDESV (reference sequence). There are 11 residues in the CDR3. Trimming left V 8 bases short and J 4 bases short, with 8 bases between. Here the CDR3 reads CASRLGTEAFF. CDR3 nucleotides: TGTGCCAGCCGTCTTGGCACTGAAGCTTTCTTT. The full variable domain, rest sourced from reference TRBV11-1 and TRBJ1-1, is EAEVAQSPRYKITEKSQAVAFWCDPISGHATLYWYRQILGQGPELLVQFQDESVVDDSQLPKDRFSAERLKGVDSTLKIQPAELGDSAMYLCASRLGTEAFFGQGTRLTVV.

This clonotype was seen at least ten times. This sequence joins TRBV9 and TRBJ1-6; D may be TRBD1 (5 bases). Trimming left V 4 bases short and J 10 bases short, with 21 bases between. CDR1 and CDR2 (germline): SGDLS, YYNGEE. The CDR3 covers 16 residues. The CDR3 is CASSQGAGSAGSPLHF. The CDR3 coding sequence is TGTGCCAGCAGCCAAGGGGCAGGGAGCGCCGGATCACCCCTCCACTTT.

The V and J genes are TRBV4-1 and TRBJ2-2; D possibly corresponds to TRBD2 (5 bases). CDR3 length: 19 residues. Germline CDR1 MGHRA, CDR2 YSYEKL. Trimming took off 3 bases at V and 6 bases at J, with 26 bases between the two ends. The CDR3 coding sequence is TGCGCCAGCAGCCAGAGGATCCAACAAGAGGGAGCGAGTTCCGGGGAGCTGTTTTTT. It encodes CASSQRIQQEGASSGELFF.

J is TRBJ2-2 and V is TRBV19; TRBD2 aligns across 14 bases. There are 16 residues in the CDR3. CDR1 LNHDA and CDR2 SQIVND come from the germline V gene (reference sequence). V trimming: 6 bases; J trimming: 4 bases; junction bases outside the gene matches: 4. In DNA form, the CDR3 reads TGTGCCAGTAGCCGACTAGCGGGAGGGATCACCGGGGAGCTGTTTTTT. It specifies CASSRLAGGITGELFF.

This clonotype was counted ten times or more. This chain joins TRBV12-3 or TRBV12-4 and TRBJ2-5; possible D gene TRBD1, 6 bases. The V end was cut by 6 bases, the J end by 5 bases, with 16 bases between. The CDR3 consists of 14 residues. In nucleotides, the CDR3 is TGTGCCAGCAGACCTGAACAGGGTGTGGAGACCCAGTACTTC. It translates to CASRPEQGVETQYF.

This clonotype showed up many times. The V call is TRBV11-3, the J call TRBJ2-1, with D possibly matching TRBD2 (6 bases). The ends were cut back, 3 bases at V and 3 bases at J, with 21 bases in the middle. The CDR3 is 18 residues long. Germline lookup yields CDR1 SGHNT and CDR2 YENEEA. CDR3 region: CASSFLGRPGEYYNEQFF. The CDR3 DNA follows: TGTGCCAGCAGCTTTCTGGGACGCCCGGGGGAATACTACAATGAGCAGTTCTTC.

This clonotype was counted at least ten times. The chain has TRBV11-2 and TRBJ2-7; weak D call: TRBD2 (5 bases). The CDR3 runs 15 residues. Between the trimmed V and J ends, which lost 0 bases and 7 bases, there was a span of 16 bases. Germline V gene data show CDR1 as SGHAT and CDR2 as FQNNGV. In nucleotides, the CDR3 is TGTGCCAGCAGCTTAGAGGGCGGGCGGTCTCGGGAGCAGTACTTC. Protein sequence: CASSLEGGRSREQYF. The full variable domain, its missing parts supplied by reference TRBV11-2 and TRBJ2-7, is EAGVAQSPRYKIIEKRQSVAFWCNPISGHATLYWYQQILGQGPKLLIQFQNNGVVDDSQLPKDRFSAERLKGVDSTLKIQPAKLEDSAVYLCASSLEGGRSREQYFGPGTRLTVT.

The rearrangement uses TRBV5-4 and TRBJ2-5; 8 bases agree with TRBD2. The ends lost 4 bases at V and 1 base at J; junction bases unmatched: 9. In germline, CDR1 is SGHNT, CDR2 YYREEE (reference sequence). The CDR3 has 16 residues. The CDR3 nucleotides read TGTGCCAGCAGCACTGGGGGACTAGGGGGCCAAGAGACCCAGTACTTC. Residues: CASSTGGLGGQETQYF.

This clonotype showed up many times. This chain uses TRBV29-1 with TRBJ2-5; D is tentatively TRBD1 or TRBD2 (5 bases each). V gave up 6 bases and J gave up 5 bases, with 10 bases separating them. The CDR3 consists of 11 residues. Looked up from germline, CDR1 is SQVTM and CDR2 is ANQGSEA. CDR3 sequence (DNA): TGCAGCGTGGGACCGAGGGAGACCCAGTACTTC. It yields the protein CSVGPRETQYF.

V and J are TRBV16 and TRBJ1-1, with unresolved D. Germline V gene data show CDR1 as KGHSY and CDR2 as FQNENV. Trimming shortened V by 7 bases and J by 4 bases, and 10 bases separated the two germline ends. The CDR3 length is 12 residues. CDR3 region: CASTPTGTEAFF. The CDR3, as DNA: TGTGCCAGCACCCCAACCGGCACTGAAGCTTTCTTT.

The V gene is TRBV7-9, the J gene TRBJ2-1; 14 bases are a match to TRBD2. V shed 1 base and J 8 bases; nucleotides not matched to a gene: 13. Germline V CDR1 and CDR2: SEHNR, FQNEAQ (reference sequence). This CDR3 is built from 19 residues. The CDR3 sequence is CASSLGRRGTSGSIDEQFF. The DNA of the CDR3 is TGTGCCAGCAGCTTAGGCAGGAGAGGGACTAGCGGGAGTATCGATGAGCAGTTCTTC.

There are a few counts of this clonotype. Here the CDR3 reads CASSIVAGVSYEQYF. DNA for the CDR3: TGTGCCAGTAGTATTGTAGCGGGAGTATCCTACGAGCAGTACTTC. This chain joins TRBV19 and TRBJ2-7, with 9 nucleotides matching TRBD2. The CDR3 totals 15 residues. V lost 3 bases to trimming and J lost 1 base; unmatched junction nucleotides: 4. Germline CDR1 LNHDA, CDR2 SQIVND (reference sequence).

This clonotype occurred many times. V gene TRBV12-3 or TRBV12-4 combines with J gene TRBJ1-2; 7 bases line up with TRBD1. There are 14 residues in the CDR3. V trimming: 5 bases; J trimming: 4 bases; junction bases outside the gene matches: 7. CDR3 bases: TGTGCCAGCAGTCCCTGGGACAGCAGCTATGGCTACACCTTC. Encoded protein: CASSPWDSSYGYTF.

This clonotype was found many times. The gene calls are TRBV12-3 or TRBV12-4 and TRBJ2-2; 13 positions match TRBD2. This CDR3 region has 17 residues. With 7 bases clipped from V and 2 bases from J, the junction kept 7 bases outside the gene matches. CDR3 in amino acids: CASNLLAGGTNTGELFF. The CDR3 nucleotides read TGTGCCAGCAACCTACTAGCGGGAGGGACCAACACCGGGGAGCTGTTTTTT.